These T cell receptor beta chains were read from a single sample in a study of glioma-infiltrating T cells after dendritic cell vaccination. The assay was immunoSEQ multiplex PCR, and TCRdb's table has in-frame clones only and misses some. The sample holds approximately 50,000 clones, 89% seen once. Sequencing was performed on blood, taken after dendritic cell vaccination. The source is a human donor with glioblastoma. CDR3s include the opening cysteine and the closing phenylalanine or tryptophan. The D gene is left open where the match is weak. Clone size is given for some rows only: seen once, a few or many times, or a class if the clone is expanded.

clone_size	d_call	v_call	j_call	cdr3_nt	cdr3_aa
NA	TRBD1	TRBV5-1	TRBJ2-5	TGCGCCAGCAGCAGGGGACAGTACCAAGAGACCCAGTACTTC	CASSRGQYQETQYF
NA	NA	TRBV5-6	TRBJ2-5	TGTGCCAGCAGCTACGGGGGGACCCAGTACTTC	CASSYGGTQYF
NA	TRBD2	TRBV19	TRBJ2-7	TGTGCCAGTAGTAGTCGGACTAGCGGTACCTACGAGCAGTACTTC	CASSSRTSGTYEQYF
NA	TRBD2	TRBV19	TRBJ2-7	TGTGCCAGTACCGGCCGAGCGGGAGGGGCCTACGAGCAGTACTTC	CASTGRAGGAYEQYF
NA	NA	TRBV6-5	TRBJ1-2	TGTGCCGCGGGGCAGGGAGCCTATGGCTACACCTTC	CAAGQGAYGYTF
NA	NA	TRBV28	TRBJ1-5	TGTGCCAGCAGAGAGGCGGCTCAGCCCCAGCATTTT	CASREAAQPQHF
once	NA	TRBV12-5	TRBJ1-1	TGTGCTAGTGGTTCGCTTTCAGAGAACACTGAAGCTTTCTTT	CASGSLSENTEAFF
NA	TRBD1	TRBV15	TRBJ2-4	TGTGCCACCAGCAGGGGGGGACAGGAGAGAAACATTCAGTACTTC	CATSRGGQERNIQYF
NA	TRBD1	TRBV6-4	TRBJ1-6	TGTGCCAGCAGTATGGACAGGGTAAGTGCCTATAATTCACCCCTCCACTTT	CASSMDRVSAYNSPLHF
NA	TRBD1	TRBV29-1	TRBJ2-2	TGCAGCGGGGTCCGGACAGGGAACACCGGGGAGCTGTTTTTT	CSGVRTGNTGELFF
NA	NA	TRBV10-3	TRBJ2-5	TGTGCCGTCACCCCCGGTTCACAAGAGACCCAGTACTTC	CAVTPGSQETQYF
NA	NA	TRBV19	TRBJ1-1	TGTGCCAGTAGTATAGCCTTGAACACTGAAGCTTTCTTT	CASSIALNTEAFF
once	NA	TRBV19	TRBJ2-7	TGTGCCAGTAGTATAAGAGGCAGGCAGGGCGAGCAGTACTTC	CASSIRGRQGEQYF
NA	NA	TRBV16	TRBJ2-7	TGTGCCAGCAGCCAATCCGGGGACGAGCAGTACTTC	CASSQSGDEQYF
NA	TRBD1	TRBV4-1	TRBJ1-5	TGCGCCAGCAGCCAGGGACAGGGAGACAATCAGCCCCAGCATTTT	CASSQGQGDNQPQHF
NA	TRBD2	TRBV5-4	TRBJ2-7	TGTGCCAGCAGCCCCGGGACTAGCGGGACCTACGAGCAGTACTTC	CASSPGTSGTYEQYF
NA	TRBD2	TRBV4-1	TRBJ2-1	TGCGCCAGCAGCCACGGGACTAGCGGGACCAATGAGCAGTTCTTC	CASSHGTSGTNEQFF
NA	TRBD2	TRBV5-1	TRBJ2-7	TGCGCCAGCGCCTCCGGCCCTCGAGCGGGAGCCTTCACCTACGAGCAGTACTTC	CASASGPRAGAFTYEQYF
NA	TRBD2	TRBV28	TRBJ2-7	TGTGCCACCAAGTCGACTAGCGGGTTCTCCTACGAGCAGTACTTC	CATKSTSGFSYEQYF
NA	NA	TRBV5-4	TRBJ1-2	TGTGCCAGCAGCTCTCCAGGGGCTGGCTACTATGGCTACACCTTC	CASSSPGAGYYGYTF
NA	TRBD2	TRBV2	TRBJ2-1	TGTGCCAGCAGAGCGGGAGGGCCTTACAATGAGCAGTTCTTC	CASRAGGPYNEQFF
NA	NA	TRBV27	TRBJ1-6	TGTGCCAGCAACCTTAGGGGGGCTGGGAGGGCCCTCCACTTT	CASNLRGAGRALHF
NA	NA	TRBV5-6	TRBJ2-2	TGTGCCAGCAGCCCAGGGGGGGAGCGGGAGTATCACACCGGGGAGCTGTTTTTT	CASSPGGEREYHTGELFF
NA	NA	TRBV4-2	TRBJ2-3	TGTGCCAGCAGCCAAGAATTCGGAGGGGGCGCAGATACGCAGTATTTT	CASSQEFGGGADTQYF
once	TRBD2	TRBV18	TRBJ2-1	TGTGCCAGCTCATCTCAACTAGCGGGAATGCATGAGCAGTTCTTC	CASSSQLAGMHEQFF
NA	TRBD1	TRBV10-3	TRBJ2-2	TGTGCCATCAGTAGACAGGGCGGTACGGACACCGGGGAGCTGTTTTTT	CAISRQGGTDTGELFF
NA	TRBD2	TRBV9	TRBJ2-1	TGTGCCAGCAGCGTAGGGCCGGGACTAGCCGTTTATGAGCAGTTCTTC	CASSVGPGLAVYEQFF
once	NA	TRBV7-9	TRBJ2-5	TGTGCCAGCAGCTTACAGGGATGGGAGACCCAGTACTTC	CASSLQGWETQYF
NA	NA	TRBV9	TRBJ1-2	TGTGCCAGCAGCGGAGGGTTTACGGACTATGGCTACACCTTC	CASSGGFTDYGYTF
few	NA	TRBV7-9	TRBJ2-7	TGTGCCAGCAGCCTAGGGAGTCCCTACGAGCAGTACTTC	CASSLGSPYEQYF
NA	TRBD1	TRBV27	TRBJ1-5	TGTGCCAGCAGACCCCTCCAGACAGGGGGGGTGAGCAATCAGCCCCAGCATTTT	CASRPLQTGGVSNQPQHF
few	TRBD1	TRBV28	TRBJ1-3	TGTGCCAGCAGTTCTCCGGGACAGGGAGCTGGAAACACCATATATTTT	CASSSPGQGAGNTIYF
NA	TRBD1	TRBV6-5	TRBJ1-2	TGTGCCAGCAGTTACGACAGGGTTGGTGGCTACACCTTC	CASSYDRVGGYTF
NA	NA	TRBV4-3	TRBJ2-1	TGCGCCAGCAGTCTCCAAGAGGGGGAGGGCCTGATAGAGCAGTTCTTC	CASSLQEGEGLIEQFF
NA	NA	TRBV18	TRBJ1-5	TGTGCCAGCTCCCCGGGGGGTAACAATCAGCCCCAGCATTTT	CASSPGGNNQPQHF
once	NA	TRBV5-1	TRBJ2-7	TGCGCCAGCAGCAGTGGAGGGTACGAGCAGTACTTC	CASSSGGYEQYF
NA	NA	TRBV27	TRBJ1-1	TGTGCCAGCAGTCCCCTCAGGAACACTGAAGCTTTCTTT	CASSPLRNTEAFF
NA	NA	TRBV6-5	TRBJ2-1	TGTGCCAGCAGTTACGGGCGGGGTGAGCAGTTCTTC	CASSYGRGEQFF
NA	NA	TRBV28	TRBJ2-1	TGTGCCACCCTAAGACAGGGCGGGAATCTAGCGGGTGTCAATGAGCAGTTCTTC	CATLRQGGNLAGVNEQFF
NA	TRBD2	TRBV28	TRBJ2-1	TGTGCCAGCAGTTTACTGACGGGGGGGAATGAGCAGTTCTTC	CASSLLTGGNEQFF
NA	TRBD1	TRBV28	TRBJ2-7	TGTGCCAGCAACGAAAGACAGGGGGCGCTTTACGAGCAGTACTTC	CASNERQGALYEQYF
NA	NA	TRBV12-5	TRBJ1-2	TGTGCTAGTGGTTTTGACAGCCTCTATGGCTACACCTTC	CASGFDSLYGYTF
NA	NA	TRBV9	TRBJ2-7	TGTGCCAGCAGCGCCCAGGGCAGCCTTAGCGAGCAGTACTTC	CASSAQGSLSEQYF
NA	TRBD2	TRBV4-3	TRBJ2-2	TGCGCCAGCAGCCAAGGGCCCGGGAGGGGGGTCGGGGAGCTGTTTTTT	CASSQGPGRGVGELFF
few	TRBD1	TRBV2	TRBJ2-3	TGTGCCAGCACTAGGGACAGACTAAGCACAGATACGCAGTATTTT	CASTRDRLSTDTQYF
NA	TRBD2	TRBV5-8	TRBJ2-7	TGTGCCACCACATCAACTAGCGGGAGCTACGAGCAGTACTTC	CATTSTSGSYEQYF